These T cell receptor beta chains were read from a single sample in a study of shared clonotypes between healthy human individuals. Measured with immunoSEQ multiplex PCR; TCRdb has only the in-frame clones, and not every one. Here the sample spans more than 2 million clones, 90% to 95% being singletons. The specimen was naive CD4+ T cells sorted from blood. The receptor source for this set is a man aged 18 to 29 in good health. CDR3s include the opening cysteine and the closing phenylalanine or tryptophan. D genes are given only for firm matches. Clone sizes are given selectively: once, few, many, or a class where the clone is expanded.

length | J | size | D | V | DNA | CDR3
16 | TRBJ2-6 | NA | TRBD1 | TRBV5-4 | TGTGCCAGCAGCCAGGGACAGGGTACCGGGGCCAACGTCCTGACTTTC | CASSQGQGTGANVLTF
16 | TRBJ1-1 | NA | TRBD1 | TRBV7-8 | TGTGCCAGCAGCTTAGCACCGACAGGGTTGAACACTGAAGCTTTCTTT | CASSLAPTGLNTEAFF
15 | TRBJ1-2 | NA | TRBD1 | TRBV30 | TGTGCCTGGATCCCCAGGACAGGGGGCAACTATGGCTACACCTTC | CAWIPRTGGNYGYTF
13 | TRBJ2-5 | NA | NA | TRBV5-6 | TGTGCCAGCAGCTCGGGGGAGGCAGAGACCCAGTACTTC | CASSSGEAETQYF
12 | TRBJ1-1 | NA | NA | TRBV10-1 | TGCGCCAGCTCTGGGCCGAACACTGAAGCTTTCTTT | CASSGPNTEAFF
13 | TRBJ1-5 | NA | NA | TRBV30 | TGTGCCTGGAGTTCCAGGGGTAATCAGCCCCAGCATTTT | CAWSSRGNQPQHF
12 | TRBJ1-1 | once | NA | TRBV19 | TGTGCCAGTAGTATGAACCAGGGGAGGGCTTTCTTT | CASSMNQGRAFF
14 | TRBJ1-3 | once | NA | TRBV5-4 | TGTGCCAGTTCGACCATGAACTCTGGAAACACCATATATTTT | CASSTMNSGNTIYF
15 | TRBJ2-7 | NA | NA | TRBV28 | TGTGCCAGCAGTTTAGCCCAGGGTCAGACCTACGAGCAGTACTTC | CASSLAQGQTYEQYF
15 | TRBJ1-5 | NA | NA | TRBV7-9 | TGTGCCGTCGGCGCAGGCGCAAATAGCAATCAGCCCCAGCATTTT | CAVGAGANSNQPQHF
15 | TRBJ2-7 | NA | TRBD1 | TRBV5-4 | TGTGCCAGCAGCCACACCGGGACAGGGGGCCACGAGCAGTACTTC | CASSHTGTGGHEQYF
16 | TRBJ1-6 | NA | NA | TRBV4-1 | TGCGCCAGCAGCCAAGAGGAGACGGGGGTTGGATCACCCCTCCACTTT | CASSQEETGVGSPLHF
16 | TRBJ2-3 | NA | NA | TRBV11-2 | TGTGCCAGCAGCCCAGGACTCGGGGGAGTACCAGATACGCAGTATTTT | CASSPGLGGVPDTQYF
14 | TRBJ1-6 | NA | NA | TRBV6-5 | TGTGCCTCCGGGTCGAGCTCCTATAATTCACCCCTCCACTTT | CASGSSSYNSPLHF
14 | TRBJ1-3 | NA | NA | TRBV4-1 | TGCGCCAGCAGCACCCTCCGGGGAAGAAACACCATATATTTT | CASSTLRGRNTIYF
15 | TRBJ1-4 | NA | TRBD1 | TRBV6-1 | TGTGCCAGCAGTGGACAGGGGCTGAGGGATGAAAAACTGTTTTTT | CASSGQGLRDEKLFF
14 | TRBJ1-1 | NA | NA | TRBV6-5 | TGTGCCAGCAGTTATAGAGGGGTGAACACTGAAGCTTTCTTT | CASSYRGVNTEAFF
14 | TRBJ2-3 | NA | NA | TRBV2 | TGTGCCAGCAGCGCCTTCACTAGTGCAGATACGCAGTATTTT | CASSAFTSADTQYF
15 | TRBJ1-6 | NA | NA | TRBV5-6 | TGTGCCAGCAGCTTGTCATGGCGGAATAATTCACCCCTCCACTTT | CASSLSWRNNSPLHF
16 | TRBJ2-1 | NA | TRBD2 | TRBV18 | TGTGCCAGCTCACCTCTGACTAGCGGGACCTACAATGAGCAGTTCTTC | CASSPLTSGTYNEQFF
13 | TRBJ2-7 | NA | NA | TRBV6-5 | TGTGCCTCCACCGGCACAGGAACCTACGAGCAGTACTTC | CASTGTGTYEQYF
14 | TRBJ2-5 | once | NA | TRBV7-2 | TGTGCCAGCAGCTTAAGGCGGGGCCGAGAGACCCAGTACTTC | CASSLRRGRETQYF
13 | TRBJ2-5 | NA | NA | TRBV19 | TGTGCCAGTAGTATCGGACACTTCGAGACCCAGTACTTC | CASSIGHFETQYF
15 | TRBJ2-5 | NA | NA | TRBV5-5 | TGTGCCAGCAGCTTAATGGGGGCGATGGGAGAGACCCAGTACTTC | CASSLMGAMGETQYF
16 | TRBJ1-6 | NA | TRBD1 | TRBV30 | TGTGCCTGGAGCACCAAAACCGGGACAGTAAATTCACCCCTCCACTTT | CAWSTKTGTVNSPLHF
14 | TRBJ1-5 | many | NA | TRBV7-2 | TGTGCCAGCAGCTTAGGGGGGGCCAGCGGGCCCCAGCATTTT | CASSLGGASGPQHF
15 | TRBJ1-1 | NA | NA | TRBV5-1 | TGCGCCAGCAGCCGGGAAGGGGTGATGAGCACTGAAGCTTTCTTT | CASSREGVMSTEAFF
13 | TRBJ1-1 | NA | NA | TRBV30 | TGTGCCTGGATAGGACAGACCAACACTGAAGCTTTCTTT | CAWIGQTNTEAFF
11 | TRBJ1-2 | NA | NA | TRBV7-9 | TGTGCCAGCAGCTTAGATTTGGGCTACACCTTC | CASSLDLGYTF
15 | TRBJ1-5 | NA | NA | TRBV7-9 | TGTGCCAGCAGCTTAGATGGGCAGGGACATCAGCCCCAGCATTTT | CASSLDGQGHQPQHF
15 | TRBJ2-1 | NA | TRBD2 | TRBV30 | TGTGCCTGGAGTCTGGGCGGGAGCTGGGGCAATGAGCAGTTCTTC | CAWSLGGSWGNEQFF
13 | TRBJ2-5 | NA | NA | TRBV18 | TGTGCCAGCTCACGGTTGTTAGAAGAGACCCAGTACTTC | CASSRLLEETQYF
18 | TRBJ2-7 | NA | TRBD2 | TRBV18 | TGTGCCAGCTCACTCCCCGGCGGCGGAGCGGGGGGTAACTACGAGCAGTACTTC | CASSLPGGGAGGNYEQYF
18 | TRBJ2-1 | NA | TRBD2 | TRBV4-1 | TGCGCCAGCAGCCAAGATGCGGCTAGCGGGAGCTCCTACAATGAGCAGTTCTTC | CASSQDAASGSSYNEQFF
15 | TRBJ1-5 | NA | NA | TRBV9 | TGTGCCAGCAGCGTAGACCCAGGGCCCAATCAGCCCCAGCATTTT | CASSVDPGPNQPQHF
12 | TRBJ1-2 | NA | NA | TRBV28 | TGTGCCAGCAGTTCCCGGTACTATGGCTACACCTTC | CASSSRYYGYTF
13 | TRBJ2-1 | NA | NA | TRBV9 | TGTGCCAGCAGCGTCGCGGTTTGGAATGAGCAGTTCTTC | CASSVAVWNEQFF
15 | TRBJ2-7 | NA | NA | TRBV6-5 | TGTGCCAGCAGTTACTACGCAGGGAACGCGCTCGAGCAGTACTTC | CASSYYAGNALEQYF
14 | TRBJ2-5 | NA | NA | TRBV30 | TGTGCCTGGAGTGTACCGGCCCGGTCGGAGACCCAGTACTTC | CAWSVPARSETQYF
12 | TRBJ2-7 | NA | NA | TRBV19 | TGTGCCAGTAGCCCCTCCCGCTACGAGCAGTACTTC | CASSPSRYEQYF
18 | TRBJ2-1 | NA | TRBD2 | TRBV5-1 | TGCGCCAGCAGCGACGAAAATGAACGGCCTAGCGGGGGTAATGAGCAGTTCTTC | CASSDENERPSGGNEQFF